One sample yielded the 24 T cell receptor beta chains listed below, sequenced in a study of cytomegalovirus exposure and HLA in healthy donors. PCR employed 60 Vbeta and 13 Jbeta primers. The table came from immunoSEQ multiplex PCR; TCRdb's copy has only in-frame clones and leaves some out. Of some 160,000 clones in the sample, roughly 80% were seen once. The sample comprised PBMCs. The receptors were sampled from a male donor in good health and CMV-seropositive.

The chain has TRBV7-6 and TRBJ2-1; 9 bases align to TRBD2. The CDR3 is 17 residues long. CDR1 and CDR2 (germline): SGHVS, FNYEAQ. V trimming: 0 bases; J trimming: 6 bases; junction bases outside the gene matches: 9. The CDR3 loop reads CASSLALGTSIGNEQFF. In nucleotides, the CDR3 is TGTGCCAGCAGCTTAGCGCTGGGGACTAGCATAGGCAATGAGCAGTTCTTC.

The chain employs TRBV18 and TRBJ2-1; possibly TRBD2 for D (7 bases). Trimming left V 3 bases short and J 4 bases short, with 16 bases between. CDR3 size: 16 residues. Germline V lookup: CDR1 KGHSH, CDR2 LQKENI. The CDR3 DNA reads as TGTGCCAGCTCACCCCCGGGGGGCTTACCTTACAATGAGCAGTTCTTC. Translation gives CASSPPGGLPYNEQFF. The variable domain in full, with the rest retrieved from reference TRBV18 and TRBJ2-1, is NAGVMQNPRHLVRRRGQEARLRCSPMKGHSHVYWYRQLPEEGLKFMVYLQKENIIDESGMPKERFSAEFPKEGPSILRIQQVVRGDSAAYFCASSPPGGLPYNEQFFGPGTRLTVL.

This rearrangement joins TRBV7-2 to TRBJ1-2, with 10 bases identical to TRBD1. In germline, CDR1 is SGHTA, CDR2 FQGNSA. V shed 3 bases, J shed 4 bases, and the junction held 14 bases outside the gene matches. This CDR3 has 18 amino acids. The DNA of the CDR3 is TGTGCCAGCAGCTTCGGACCGACAGGGGGCGATATGAGCTATGGCTACACCTTC. This translates into CASSFGPTGGDMSYGYTF.

J is TRBJ2-7 and V is TRBV6-1; 12 nucleotides match TRBD1. The CDR3 is 14 amino acids. The germline gives CDR1 MNHNS, CDR2 SASEGT. With V trimmed by 9 bases and J by 1 base, 4 bases remained unmatched. The CDR3 DNA reads TGTGCCAGTGGGACAGGGGGCCGTTCCTACGAGCAGTACTTC. Encoded protein: CASGTGGRSYEQYF.

CDR3 DNA sequence: TGCGCCAGCAGCCAAGGGGGGCAGGGCGTGGATCAGCCCCAGCATTTT. Its translation is CASSQGGQGVDQPQHF. The V gene is TRBV4-1, the J gene TRBJ1-5; a possible D gene is TRBD1 (6 bases). Germline CDR1 is MGHRA and CDR2 is YSYEKL. This CDR3 contains 16 residues. The ends were cut back, 1 base at V and 5 bases at J, with 15 bases in the middle.

This clone was picked up one time. V usage is TRBV9 and J usage is TRBJ1-2, with TRBD1 matching over 10 bases. The germline V gene has CDR1 SGDLS and CDR2 YYNGEE. The V and J ends lost 2 bases and 0 bases, in that order; junction bases with no gene match: 7. The CDR3 is 17 amino acids. The CDR3 reads CASSVDRGLPANYGYTF. The CDR3 DNA is TGTGCCAGCAGCGTCGACAGGGGGCTTCCTGCTAACTATGGCTACACCTTC.

The chain links TRBV27 to TRBJ1-1; no reliable D call. Trimming shortened V by 5 bases and J by 10 bases, and 17 bases separated the two germline ends. CDR1 and CDR2 (germline): MNHEY, SMNVEV (reference sequence). The CDR3 runs 13 residues. The CDR3 bases are TGTGCCAGCAGTCCCAACCTCAGAGGTTTAGCTTTCTTT. As protein: CASSPNLRGLAFF.

V gene TRBV30 combines with J gene TRBJ1-1; D may be TRBD1 (5 bases). Germline CDR1 and CDR2: GTSNPN and SVGIG (reference sequence). The CDR3 spans 12 residues. V was clipped by 5 bases and J by 4 bases, with 11 bases between them. For the CDR3, the DNA is TGTGCCTGGGGGGCAGGGCTCACTGAAGCTTTCTTT. Protein product: CAWGAGLTEAFF.

This sequence joins TRBV7-6 and TRBJ2-5; D is possibly TRBD1 (8 bases). V lost 3 bases to trimming and J lost 1 base, with 18 bases between them. CDR3 length: 17 residues. The germline CDR1 and CDR2 sequences are SGHVS and FNYEAQ. The CDR3 spells CASSLGGTGGFQETQYF. CDR3 coding DNA: TGTGCCAGCAGCTTGGGAGGGACAGGAGGATTCCAAGAGACCCAGTACTTC.

The rearrangement joins TRBV6-6 to TRBJ2-3; D may be TRBD2 (5 bases). Germline loops: CDR1 MNHNY, CDR2 SVGAGI (reference sequence). The length of the CDR3 is 15 residues. V lost 6 bases, J lost 1 base, and 14 bases lay in between. The CDR3 region is CASRKSDSRTDTQYF. CDR3 DNA: TGTGCCAGCAGGAAATCGGACTCTCGCACAGATACGCAGTATTTT.

This sequence joins TRBV28 and TRBJ2-7; 8 positions agree with TRBD2. Germline CDR1 is MDHEN and CDR2 is SYDVKM. The junction had 7 bases not matched to a gene; V was cut back by 3 bases and J by 0 bases. The CDR3 length is 16 residues. The CDR3 bases are TGTGCCAGCAGTTTTCCGCTAGCGGGCTTCTCCTACGAGCAGTACTTC. As protein: CASSFPLAGFSYEQYF.

V gene TRBV28 combines with J gene TRBJ1-6, with D tentatively TRBD1 (5 bases). The CDR3 runs 15 residues. Trimming stripped 4 bases from V and 10 bases from J, with 17 bases between. Germline lookup yields CDR1 MDHEN and CDR2 SYDVKM. CDR3 sequence reads: CASSSPQGPGSPLHF. DNA for the CDR3: TGTGCCAGCAGTTCGCCGCAGGGCCCAGGGTCACCCCTCCACTTT.

V and J are TRBV4-3 and TRBJ1-4, with 8 bases identical to TRBD1. Germline values: CDR1 LGHNA, CDR2 YSLEER. V lost 0 bases, J lost 0 bases, and 3 bases stayed unmatched. The CDR3 consists of 17 residues. The CDR3 DNA sequence: TGCGCCAGCAGCCAAGATTACAGGGGGGCAACTAATGAAAAACTGTTTTTT. Its protein product is CASSQDYRGATNEKLFF.

The V call is TRBV5-1, the J call TRBJ2-1; 11 bases match TRBD2. The J segment lost 8 bases and the V segment lost 4 bases, leaving 8 bases of the junction unmatched. CDR1 SGHRS and CDR2 YFSETQ come from the germline V gene. The CDR3 runs 15 residues. CDR3 residues: CASSQTSGIRDEQFF. CDR3 DNA: TGCGCCAGCAGCCAGACTAGCGGGATACGGGATGAGCAGTTCTTC.

V usage is TRBV5-6 and J usage is TRBJ2-5; 8 bases match TRBD2. The germline CDR1 and CDR2 sequences are SGHDT and YYEEEE. The CDR3 has 16 residues. J lost 2 bases, V lost 4 bases, and 10 bases had no gene match. The CDR3 DNA sequence: TGTGCCAGCAGCACTTTACGCGGGGGGCCTCAAGAGACCCAGTACTTC. Protein sequence: CASSTLRGGPQETQYF. Complete variable domain (other parts from reference TRBV5-6 and TRBJ2-5): DAGVTQSPTHLIKTRGQQVTLRCSPKSGHDTVSWYQQALGQGPQFIFQYYEEEERQRGNFPDRFSGHQFPNYSSELNVNALLLGDSALYLCASSTLRGGPQETQYFGPGTRLLVL.

Here the CDR3 DNA reads TGTGCCAGCCAGGATACTGAGACAGGGGACTATGGCTACACCTTC. Translation gives CASQDTETGDYGYTF. The V gene is TRBV19, the J gene TRBJ1-2; 8 nucleotides match TRBD1. This CDR3 spans 15 amino acids. Germline values: CDR1 LNHDA, CDR2 SQIVND (reference sequence). V was pared by 9 bases and J by 3 bases, with 12 bases of the junction left unmatched.

This clone has only a few counts. This chain uses TRBV5-1 with TRBJ2-1, with TRBD1 matching 12 bases. This CDR3 has 15 amino acids. The V segment lost 2 bases and the J segment 8 bases; nucleotides outside the gene matches: 5. The germline V gene encodes CDR1 SGHRS and CDR2 YFSETQ. CDR3 nucleotide sequence: TGCGCCAGCAGCTTACCGGGACAGGGGGCTTATGAGCAGTTCTTC. Its protein product is CASSLPGQGAYEQFF.

The rearrangement links TRBV5-1 to TRBJ2-2; TRBD2 might be the D (7 bases). Germline V gene lookup returns CDR1 SGHRS and CDR2 YFSETQ. The CDR3 totals 17 residues. Trimming cost V 4 bases and J 10 bases, with 26 bases left between them. The CDR3 DNA is TGCGCCAGCAGCATGCGCTCCCCACGGCGGGGGCCGTTGGAGCTGTTTTTT. The encoded protein is CASSMRSPRRGPLELFF.

The gene calls are TRBV7-9 and TRBJ2-5, with 10 bases fitting TRBD2. With V trimmed by 1 base and J by 5 bases, 7 bases remained unmatched. The CDR3 runs 16 residues. The germline gives CDR1 SEHNR, CDR2 FQNEAQ (reference sequence). The CDR3 region has the DNA TGTGCCAGCAGCTTAGTTGTTCTAGCGGGGGACGAGACCCAGTACTTC. Amino acids: CASSLVVLAGDETQYF.

This chain links TRBV14 with TRBJ2-7; 11 bases are a match to TRBD2. Unmatched junction bases numbered 15, after V lost 0 bases and J lost 5 bases. Germline values: CDR1 SGHDN, CDR2 FVKESK. CDR3 size: 19 residues. The CDR3 loop is CASSQEAGTSGVFPHEQYF. In nucleotides, the CDR3 is TGTGCCAGCAGCCAAGAAGCCGGGACTAGCGGAGTCTTCCCCCACGAGCAGTACTTC.

This clone turned up a few times. The CDR3, as DNA: TGTGCCAGCAGTTTGGGACAGGGGGCTAGCGAGCAGTACTTC. This codes for CASSLGQGASEQYF. This chain joins TRBV6-1 and TRBJ2-7, with 12 bases fitting TRBD1. After removal of 5 bases from V and 6 bases from J, the junction contained 5 bases not matched to a gene. There are 14 residues in the CDR3. Germline V gives CDR1 MNHNS, CDR2 SASEGT.

The rearrangement uses TRBV28 and TRBJ1-3; TRBD1 is a possible D gene (6 bases). This CDR3 comprises 15 residues. Germline assignment: CDR1 MDHEN and CDR2 SYDVKM. Trimming shortened V by 2 bases and J by 2 bases, and 10 bases separated the two germline ends. This CDR3 is CASSLPGVTGNTIYF. The CDR3 bases are TGTGCCAGCAGTTTACCAGGGGTTACTGGAAACACCATATATTTT.

In its sample, this clone was seen a few times. The rearrangement links TRBV11-2 to TRBJ1-2, with D perhaps matching TRBD1 (5 bases). CDR3 size: 11 residues. V lost 5 bases to trimming and J lost 6 bases, with 7 bases between them. Germline assignment: CDR1 SGHAT and CDR2 FQNNGV. CDR3 region: CASSPGNGYTF. CDR3 nucleotides: TGTGCCAGCAGCCCAGGGAATGGCTACACCTTC.

V usage is TRBV15 and J usage is TRBJ2-7; 7 bases are a match to TRBD2. V trimming: 0 bases; J trimming: 0 bases; junction bases outside the gene matches: 8. CDR1 is LNHNV, CDR2 YYDKDF, per germline (reference sequence). This CDR3 contains 17 residues. CDR3 loop: CATSRDPVREGSYEQYF. Written as DNA, the CDR3 is TGTGCCACCAGCAGAGATCCGGTGAGGGAGGGCTCCTACGAGCAGTACTTC.